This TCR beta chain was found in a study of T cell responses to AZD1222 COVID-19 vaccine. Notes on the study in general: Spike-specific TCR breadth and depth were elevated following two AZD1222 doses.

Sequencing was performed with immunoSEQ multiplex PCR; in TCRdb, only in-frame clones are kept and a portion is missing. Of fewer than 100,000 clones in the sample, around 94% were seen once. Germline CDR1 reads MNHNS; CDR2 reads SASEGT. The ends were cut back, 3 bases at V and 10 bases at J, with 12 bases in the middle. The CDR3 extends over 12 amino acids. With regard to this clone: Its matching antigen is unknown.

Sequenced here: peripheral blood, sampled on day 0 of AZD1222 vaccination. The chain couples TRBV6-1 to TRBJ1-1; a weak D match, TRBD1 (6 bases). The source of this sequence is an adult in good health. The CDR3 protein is CASSDRGLGAFF. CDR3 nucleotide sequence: TGTGCCAGCAGTGACAGGGGTCTTGGAGCTTTCTTT.